These 17 T cell receptor beta chains share one sample of origin, sequenced in a study of T cells in localized non-small cell lung cancer. Generated by immunoSEQ multiplex PCR, the TCRdb table keeps only in-frame clones and is missing some. The table includes approximately 140,000 clones, about 90% detected once. The sequencing here drew on peripheral blood, taken before any cancer treatment. The receptors were gathered from a female donor older than 55 with stage I lung adenocarcinoma.

The count of this clone is one. The V call is TRBV19, the J call TRBJ2-1, with 10 bases aligning to TRBD2. Losses at the gene ends were 3 bases for V and 7 bases for J; bases not matched to a gene: 3. CDR1 is LNHDA, CDR2 SQIVND, per germline (reference sequence). The CDR3 covers 14 residues. The CDR3 protein is CASSIASGRNEQFF. In DNA, the CDR3 is TGTGCCAGTAGTATTGCTAGCGGGAGAAATGAGCAGTTCTTC.

The rearrangement links TRBV7-2 to TRBJ2-5, with 7 bases lining up with TRBD2. The CDR3 has 17 amino acids. V gave up 2 bases and J gave up 4 bases; unmatched junction bases: 13. In germline, CDR1 is SGHTA, CDR2 FQGNSA. Here the CDR3 DNA reads TGTGCCAGCAGCTTAAGGGGTGGGGCTAGCGGAGGAGAGACCCAGTACTTC. This translates into CASSLRGGASGGETQYF.

This rearrangement joins TRBV30 to TRBJ2-5, with 8 bases lining up with TRBD1. This CDR3 spans 13 amino acids. V gave up 4 bases and J gave up 2 bases; unmatched junction bases: 3. CDR1 is GTSNPN, CDR2 SVGIG, per germline (reference sequence). The CDR3 nucleotides read TGTGCCTGGACTAGACAGGGGCAAGAGACCCAGTACTTC. It codes for CAWTRQGQETQYF.

J is TRBJ2-3 and V is TRBV28; 7 positions match TRBD2. This CDR3 region has 15 residues. Germline-derived CDR1 and CDR2 are MDHEN and SYDVKM. Germline trimming cut 5 bases from V and 5 bases from J; bases unmatched to any gene: 10. CDR3 protein: CASSPASGRGDTQYF. Written as DNA, the CDR3 is TGTGCCAGCAGTCCGGCTAGCGGACGAGGAGATACGCAGTATTTT.

V and J are TRBV18 and TRBJ1-1, with TRBD1 matching over 12 bases. Germline lookup yields CDR1 KGHSH and CDR2 LQKENI. This CDR3 region has 17 residues. Germline trimming cut 3 bases from V and 1 base from J; bases unmatched to any gene: 6. CDR3 residues: CASSPRGQGAANTEAFF. CDR3 bases: TGTGCCAGCTCACCGAGGGGACAGGGGGCTGCGAACACTGAAGCTTTCTTT.

The CDR3 DNA follows: TGCGCCAGCAGCTTGGAACTAGCGGGGGACAATGAGCAGTTCTTC. Its translation is CASSLELAGDNEQFF. The chain couples TRBV5-1 to TRBJ2-1, with TRBD2 matching over 11 bases. The trim removed 0 bases at V and 5 bases at J, leaving 1 base unmatched. The length of the CDR3 is 15 residues. Germline V lookup: CDR1 SGHRS, CDR2 YFSETQ. Full variable domain (rest looked up from reference TRBV5-1 and TRBJ2-1): KAGVTQTPRYLIKTRGQQVTLSCSPISGHRSVSWYQQTPGQGLQFLFEYFSETQRNKGNFPGRFSGRQFSNSRSEMNVSTLELGDSALYLCASSLELAGDNEQFFGPGTRLTVL.

The CDR3 sequence: CASSRTGTVSNQPQHF. CDR3 in DNA: TGCGCCAGCAGCAGGACCGGGACGGTTAGCAATCAGCCCCAGCATTTT. The V gene is TRBV4-1, the J gene TRBJ1-5; tentative D call: TRBD1 (5 bases). The V gene's germline CDR1 is MGHRA and CDR2 YSYEKL. This CDR3 is 16 amino acids long. V gave up 5 bases and J gave up 0 bases, with 14 bases separating them.

The chain recombines TRBV5-1 with TRBJ1-1; possibly TRBD1 for D (5 bases). The CDR3 totals 15 residues. The V end lost 2 bases, the J end lost 1 base, and 12 bases lay between the germline ends. Per the germline V gene, CDR1 is SGHRS and CDR2 is YFSETQ. Here the CDR3 reads CASSFGAIPNTEAFF. CDR3 bases: TGCGCCAGCAGCTTTGGGGCCATCCCGAACACTGAAGCTTTCTTT.

The chain couples TRBV5-6 to TRBJ1-2; D is ambiguous. Germline V gene data show CDR1 as SGHDT and CDR2 as YYEEEE. The V gene lost 4 bases and the J gene lost 8 bases, with 21 bases spanning the gap. This CDR3 comprises 15 residues. The CDR3 reads CASSLMGLGFGGYTF. As DNA, the CDR3 is TGTGCCAGCAGCCTGATGGGGTTGGGGTTTGGGGGCTACACCTTC. Using reference TRBV5-6 and TRBJ1-2 for the parts outside the CDR3, the full variable domain is DAGVTQSPTHLIKTRGQQVTLRCSPKSGHDTVSWYQQALGQGPQFIFQYYEEEERQRGNFPDRFSGHQFPNYSSELNVNALLLGDSALYLCASSLMGLGFGGYTFGSGTRLTVV.

The chain links TRBV2 to TRBJ2-7, with 7 bases fitting TRBD1. V dropped 6 bases and J dropped 4; count of bases not matched to a gene: 6. The CDR3 consists of 13 residues. CDR1 is SNHLY and CDR2 is FYNNEI in the germline V gene. The CDR3 is CASRTGYGYEQYF. As DNA, the CDR3 is TGTGCCAGCAGGACAGGGTACGGGTACGAGCAGTACTTC.

The rearrangement uses TRBV11-2 and TRBJ1-4; no firm D call. Germline V gene sequence: CDR1 SGHAT, CDR2 FQNNGV. Trimming pared 2 bases from V and 4 bases from J, leaving 11 bases between. The CDR3 runs 15 residues. The CDR3 DNA reads TGTGCCAGCAGCTTACAAGGCGGCGTTAATGAAAAACTGTTTTTT. It encodes CASSLQGGVNEKLFF. The whole variable domain, remainder taken from reference TRBV11-2 and TRBJ1-4, is EAGVAQSPRYKIIEKRQSVAFWCNPISGHATLYWYQQILGQGPKLLIQFQNNGVVDDSQLPKDRFSAERLKGVDSTLKIQPAKLEDSAVYLCASSLQGGVNEKLFFGSGTQLSVL.

The J gene is TRBJ2-2, the V gene TRBV6-1; D not certain. Germline lookup yields CDR1 MNHNS and CDR2 SASEGT. The V end lost 5 bases, the J end lost 0 bases, and 10 bases lay between the germline ends. The CDR3 is 15 residues long. Written as DNA, the CDR3 is TGTGCCAGCAGTATCCAGCAGCCGAACACCGGGGAGCTGTTTTTT. Its protein product is CASSIQQPNTGELFF.

The CDR3 region is CASSGTPYEQYF. The DNA of the CDR3 is TGTGCCAGCAGTGGGACACCCTACGAGCAGTACTTC. The chain combines TRBV2 with TRBJ2-7, with D maybe TRBD1 (5 bases). The CDR3 loop spans 12 amino acids. Looked up from germline, CDR1 is SNHLY and CDR2 is FYNNEI. Trimming stripped 4 bases from V and 2 bases from J, with 6 bases between. Full variable domain (remainder filled in from reference TRBV2 and TRBJ2-7): EPEVTQTPSHQVTQMGQEVILRCVPISNHLYFYWYRQILGQKVEFLVSFYNNEISEKSEIFDDQFSVERPDGSNFTLKIRSTKLEDSAMYFCASSGTPYEQYFGPGTRLTVT.

The V call is TRBV7-3, the J call TRBJ1-5; TRBD1 is a possible D gene (6 bases). Trimming stripped 3 bases from V and 5 bases from J, with 11 bases between. This CDR3 spans 14 amino acids. CDR1 and CDR2 from the germline V gene are SGHTA and FQGTGA. The CDR3, as DNA: TGTGCCAGCAGCTTGACAGGACCAGATCAGCCCCAGCATTTT. Protein product: CASSLTGPDQPQHF.

This sequence joins TRBV2 and TRBJ1-4; 7 nucleotides align to TRBD1. The CDR3 spans 13 residues. After removal of 6 bases from V and 8 bases from J, the junction contained 6 bases not matched to a gene. Looked up from germline, CDR1 is SNHLY and CDR2 is FYNNEI. CDR3 sequence reads: CASREGAREKLFF. The CDR3 bases are TGTGCCAGCAGGGAGGGGGCACGGGAAAAACTGTTTTTT.

This sequence joins TRBV19 and TRBJ1-2, with D perhaps TRBD1 (5 bases). The CDR3 loop spans 14 amino acids. CDR1 and CDR2 (germline): LNHDA, SQIVND (reference sequence). Between the trimmed V and J ends, which lost 3 bases and 5 bases, there was a span of 13 bases. The CDR3 sequence is CASSMQGEVYGYTF. Here the CDR3 DNA reads TGTGCCAGTAGTATGCAGGGCGAAGTATATGGCTACACCTTC.

The chain links TRBV7-9 to TRBJ1-3, with D possibly TRBD1 on 6 matching bases. V was cut by 4 bases and J by 0 bases, with 13 bases left in between. From germline, CDR1 is SEHNR and CDR2 FQNEAQ (reference sequence). This CDR3 has 16 amino acids. CDR3 nucleotide sequence: TGTGCCAGCAGCTGGGAAGGGGGACTCTCTGGAAACACCATATATTTT. It is translated as CASSWEGGLSGNTIYF.